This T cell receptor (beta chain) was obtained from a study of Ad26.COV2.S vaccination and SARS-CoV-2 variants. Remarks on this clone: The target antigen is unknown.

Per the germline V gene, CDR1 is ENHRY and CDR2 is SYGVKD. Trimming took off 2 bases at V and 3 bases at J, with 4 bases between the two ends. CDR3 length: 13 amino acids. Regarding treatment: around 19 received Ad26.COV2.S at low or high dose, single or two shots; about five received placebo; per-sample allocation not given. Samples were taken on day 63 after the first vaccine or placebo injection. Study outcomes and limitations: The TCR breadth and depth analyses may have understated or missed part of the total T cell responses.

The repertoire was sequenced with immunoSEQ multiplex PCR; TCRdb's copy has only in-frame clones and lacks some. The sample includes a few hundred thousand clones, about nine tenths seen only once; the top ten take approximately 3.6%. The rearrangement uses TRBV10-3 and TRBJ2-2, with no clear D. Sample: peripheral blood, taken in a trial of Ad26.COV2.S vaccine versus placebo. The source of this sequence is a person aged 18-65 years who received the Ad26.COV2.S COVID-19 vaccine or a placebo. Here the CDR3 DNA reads TGTGCCATCAGTGAGCCGGACACCGGGGAGCTGTTTTTT. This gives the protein CAISEPDTGELFF.